This T cell receptor beta chain was sequenced during a study of CD4+ T cells in melanoma. Trimming removed 3 bases at V and 10 bases at J, with 15 bases between. Germline CDR1 SGHAT, CDR2 FQNNGV. This CDR3 is built from 13 residues. Clones were sequenced by immunoSEQ multiplex PCR, and TCRdb holds only the in-frame ones, with some missing. The sample consists of about 10,000 clones, around 79% of them appearing once. As to this clone: Its antigen is currently unknown.

General study findings and limits: In melanoma, neoantigen-specific CD4+ T cells reportedly differed in differentiation state. CD8+ T cell, macrophage and B cell function reportedly correlated with neoantigen-specific CD4+ T cells.

Sequences were obtained from cells from a culture (not recorded whether cultured in vitro). The V gene is TRBV11-2, the J gene TRBJ1-1; tentative D call: TRBD1 (5 bases). This receptor was taken from a human donor with melanoma. The CDR3 reads CASSFTGDRAAFF. The CDR3 nucleotides read TGTGCCAGCAGCTTTACCGGGGACCGTGCAGCTTTCTTT.